This T cell receptor delta chain was recorded in a study of γδ T cells in repeated Plasmodium falciparum infection. General study points: Compared with Australian children, Malian Vdelta2-negative repertoires seemed more clonal, less diverse, less shared. Vgamma9/Vdelta2+ T cells showed a stable polyclonal repertoire with shared TCRgamma sequences. Malian donors came from one small rural village, predominantly one ethnic group.

Bulk repertoires came from Vgamma9/Vdelta2+ or Vdelta2-negative gammadelta T cells flow-sorted from PBMC. This CDR3 is built from 14 residues. Germline V CDR1 and CDR2: GEAIGNYY, EKD. With respect to this clone: What it binds is unknown. TCRdb attributes to this sequence the protein of a much larger clone, which differs from the DNA translation at residue 11; a read error is likely, and the protein displayed is translated from the DNA.

Sequencing covered both gamma and delta TCR chains per sample. TCRdb redid clone calling on the multiplex PCR reads using CATT. The table includes about 51,000 delta-chain clones, about 2% detected once. The source of this sequence is a pool of human donors (malaria-infected and uninfected, not separated). V and J are TRDV2 and TRDJ1; 7 nucleotides agree with TRDD3. In the absence of a J gene in TCRdb, the DNA was matched to germline to assign it here. The sequenced material came from gamma-delta T cells from blood. CDR3 sequence: CACGGGPYTDRLIF. CDR3 nucleotide sequence: TGTGCCTGTGGTGGGGGACCGTACACCGATAGACTCATCTTT.